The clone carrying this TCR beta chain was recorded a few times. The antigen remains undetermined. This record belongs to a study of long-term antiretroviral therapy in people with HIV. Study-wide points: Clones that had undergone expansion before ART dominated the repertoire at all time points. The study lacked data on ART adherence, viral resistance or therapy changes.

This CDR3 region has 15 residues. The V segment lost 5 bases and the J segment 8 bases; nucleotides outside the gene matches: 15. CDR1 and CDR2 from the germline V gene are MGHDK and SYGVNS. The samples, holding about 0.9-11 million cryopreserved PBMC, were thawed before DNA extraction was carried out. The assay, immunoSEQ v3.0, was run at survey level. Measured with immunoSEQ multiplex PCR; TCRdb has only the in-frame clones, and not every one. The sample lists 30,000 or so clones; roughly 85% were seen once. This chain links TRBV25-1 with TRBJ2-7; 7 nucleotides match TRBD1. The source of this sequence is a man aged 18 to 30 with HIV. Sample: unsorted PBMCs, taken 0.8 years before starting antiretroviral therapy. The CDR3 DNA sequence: TGTGCCAGCAGTCCCCGAACCGGGACAGAGGACCAGCAGTACTTC. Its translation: CASSPRTGTEDQQYF.